The clone carrying this TCR beta chain was seen only a few times. The data stem from a study of blood T cells in healthy people across ages. Trimming pared 7 bases from V and 8 bases from J, leaving 20 bases between. The CDR3 loop spans 14 amino acids. Primed by a sample-barcoded 5' primer and a J-beta primer mix, a second PCR proceeded for about 7 to 12 cycles. TCRdb fed the 5' RACE reads into MiXCR, producing one record per CDR3 protein. In the table there are about 1.5 million distinct CDR3 sequences, under 55% of which are singletons. The donors, aged 6 to 90, were healthy Caucasians from Russia. The genes are TRBV12-3 or TRBV12-4 and TRBJ1-2; tentative D call: TRBD1 (5 bases). Sample: blood. This receptor was obtained from a woman aged 18-29 years in good health. CDR3: CASNWGGAGSGYTF. CDR3 bases: TGTGCCAGCAATTGGGGAGGGGCAGGGTCCGGCTACACCTTC.